Below are 7 T cell receptor beta chains sequenced from a single sample in a study of response to subunit inactivated influenza vaccine. In TCRdb, the RT-PCR reads were re-called with MiXCR into one record per CDR3 protein. The sample gives about 540,000 distinct CDR3 sequences, under 25% of which show up once; around 2.8% is in the top ten. Separately, the same data were catalogued under a study of T cells expressing NK-cell markers. That source notes: With UMIs, 5'RACE template switching was used to make TCR beta cDNA.

The sample consisted of CD4+ T cells sorted from PBMCs, taken approximately 13 days after vaccination. Receptors originate from a man between 50 and 59 years old who received an inactivated influenza vaccine.

V is TRBV9 and J is TRBJ1-1; D remains ambiguous. The V gene's germline CDR1 is SGDLS and CDR2 YYNGEE. V was trimmed by 2 bases and J by 3 bases, leaving 17 bases between them. The CDR3 is made up of 16 amino acids. CDR3 sequence: CASSVGVNPEDTEAFF. In nucleotides, the CDR3 is TGTGCCAGCAGCGTCGGGGTTAATCCGGAGGACACTGAAGCTTTCTTT.

The chain has TRBV18 and TRBJ2-7; no clear D gene. The CDR3 is 14 residues long. Germline CDR1 and CDR2: KGHSH and LQKENI. Trimming took 6 bases from V and 6 from J, leaving 18 bases between them. Written as DNA, the CDR3 is TGTGCCAGCTCCCCGCTACAACCCCCCAGCGAGCAGTACTTC. Its translation is CASSPLQPPSEQYF.

The gene calls are TRBV29-1 and TRBJ1-2, with TRBD1 identical over 7 bases. V was pared by 8 bases and J by 4 bases, with 10 bases of the junction left unmatched. Germline-derived CDR1 and CDR2 are SQVTM and ANQGSEA. CDR3 length: 13 amino acids. CDR3 DNA: TGCAGCTACACTGACAGGGTTGGCTATGGCTACACCTTC. It translates to CSYTDRVGYGYTF.

J is TRBJ2-7 and V is TRBV7-9; 9 nucleotides match TRBD1. Germline V gives CDR1 SEHNR, CDR2 FQNEAQ (reference sequence). After removal of 5 bases from V and 2 bases from J, the junction contained 7 bases not matched to a gene. This CDR3 spans 15 amino acids. The CDR3 nucleotides read TGTGCCAGCAGCCCCCGGACAGGGGAGCCCTACGAGCAGTACTTC. This codes for CASSPRTGEPYEQYF.

The chain is built from TRBV5-1 and TRBJ2-1; D is perhaps TRBD2 (6 bases). The CDR3 covers 14 residues. Per germline, CDR1 SGHRS and CDR2 YFSETQ. The V end lost 4 bases, the J end lost 8 bases, and 16 bases lay between the germline ends. This CDR3 is CASSQGLGRHEQFF. CDR3 coding DNA: TGCGCCAGCAGCCAAGGGCTAGGGAGGCATGAGCAGTTCTTC.

CDR3 residues: CARQGFNEKLFF. The CDR3, as DNA: TGTGCCAGACAGGGTTTCAATGAAAAACTGTTTTTT. The chain recombines TRBV6-4 with TRBJ1-4, with a tentative D call TRBD1 (6 bases). The CDR3 spans 12 residues. Trimming removed 9 bases at V and 5 bases at J, with 10 bases between. CDR1 and CDR2 from the germline V gene are MRHNA and SNTAGT.

This clonotype was found a few times. The chain recombines TRBV5-1 with TRBJ2-3, with D maybe TRBD2 (6 bases). Germline loops: CDR1 SGHRS, CDR2 YFSETQ. This CDR3 has 12 residues. The V end lost 7 bases, the J end lost 4 bases, and 10 bases lay between the germline ends. The CDR3 nucleotides are TGCGCCAGCCGTACGGGGGCAGATACGCAGTATTTT. Translating gives CASRTGADTQYF.